This T cell receptor beta chain was identified during a study of monozygotic twins with inflammatory bowel disease. The CDR3 has 13 amino acids. Germline V gene lookup returns CDR1 MNHEY and CDR2 SVGAGI. Study results and limitations: Healthy co-twins showed greater TCRbeta diversity (inverse Simpson) than IBD patients. A single strong clonotype or signal linked to IBD was not supported.

About this clonotype itself: The antigen remains unidentified.

Across eight separate reactions for each sample, cDNA was made. No DNA is given; TCRdb re-called the 5' RACE reads and lists each CDR3 protein once. The repertoire table contains 330,000 or so distinct CDR3 sequences. Blood was collected, roughly 2.4 ml per donor. The chain is built from TRBV6-5 and TRBJ2-7; there is no DNA to check the TCRdb D call of TRBD2. The receptor comes from a human donor with ulcerative colitis or Crohn's disease, or a healthy co-twin of an affected twin (not recorded which). The sequenced material came from blood. CDR3 sequence: CASSGGGSYEQYF.